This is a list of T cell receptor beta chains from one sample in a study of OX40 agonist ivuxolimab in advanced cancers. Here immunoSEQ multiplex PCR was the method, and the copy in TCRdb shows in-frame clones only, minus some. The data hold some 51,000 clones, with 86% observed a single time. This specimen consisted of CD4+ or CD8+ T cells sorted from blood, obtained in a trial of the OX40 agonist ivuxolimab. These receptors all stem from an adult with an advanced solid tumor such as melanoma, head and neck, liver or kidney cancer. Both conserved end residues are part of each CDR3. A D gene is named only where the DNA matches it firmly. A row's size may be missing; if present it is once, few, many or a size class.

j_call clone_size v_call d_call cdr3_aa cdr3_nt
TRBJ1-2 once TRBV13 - CASSFTPAGPDGYTF TGTGCCAGCAGCTTCACCCCCGCAGGGCCGGATGGCTACACCTTC
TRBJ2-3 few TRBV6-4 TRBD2 CASSARTSGADTQYF TGTGCCAGCAGTGCTAGGACTAGCGGCGCAGATACGCAGTATTTT
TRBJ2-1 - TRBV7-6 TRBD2 CASSLGEGHEQFF TGTGCCAGCAGCTTAGGGGAGGGTCATGAGCAGTTCTTC
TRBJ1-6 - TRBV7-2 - CASSSILRSPLHF TGTGCCAGCAGCTCGATTTTACGGTCACCCCTCCACTTT
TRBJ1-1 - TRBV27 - CASSLLPGGNTEAFF TGTGCCAGCAGTTTGTTACCCGGTGGGAACACTGAAGCTTTCTTT
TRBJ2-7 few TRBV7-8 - CASSPSDEQYF TGTGCCAGCAGCCCCTCCGACGAGCAGTACTTC
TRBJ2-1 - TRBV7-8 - CASSLVWLNEQFF TGTGCCAGCAGCTTAGTTTGGCTAAATGAGCAGTTCTTC
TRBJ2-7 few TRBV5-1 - CASSLAGGGSYEQYF TGCGCCAGCAGCTTGGCCGGAGGGGGCAGCTACGAGCAGTACTTC
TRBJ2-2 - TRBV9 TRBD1 CASSGGGRAGELFF TGTGCCAGCAGCGGAGGGGGCAGGGCCGGGGAGCTGTTTTTT
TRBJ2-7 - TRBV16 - CASSQGTFSYEQYF TGTGCCAGCAGCCAGGGCACCTTCTCCTACGAGCAGTACTTC
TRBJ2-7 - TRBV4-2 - CASSQEGTRSSYEQYF TGTGCCAGCAGCCAAGAAGGAACCCGTAGCTCCTACGAGCAGTACTTC
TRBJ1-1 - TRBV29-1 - CSGEGSSVNTEAFF TGCAGCGGTGAAGGGAGTTCGGTGAACACTGAAGCTTTCTTT
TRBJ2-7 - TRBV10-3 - CAISESGGIGYEQYF TGTGCCATCAGTGAGTCAGGAGGGATCGGTTACGAGCAGTACTTC
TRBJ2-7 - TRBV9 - CASSLFSGLGDEQYF TGTGCCAGCAGCTTGTTCTCGGGTCTCGGCGACGAGCAGTACTTC
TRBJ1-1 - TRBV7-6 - CASSPLREAFF TGTGCCAGCAGCCCGTTGCGGGAAGCTTTCTTT
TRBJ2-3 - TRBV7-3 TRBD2 CASSLLAGGTDTQYF TGTGCCAGCAGCTTACTAGCGGGGGGTACAGATACGCAGTATTTT
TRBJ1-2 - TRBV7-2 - CASSSPAFWGDGDGYTF TGTGCCAGCAGCTCCCCGGCTTTTTGGGGAGATGGCGATGGCTACACCTTC
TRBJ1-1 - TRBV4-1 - CASSPLPGRNEVFF TGCGCCAGCAGCCCCCTTCCGGGGAGAAATGAAGTTTTCTTT
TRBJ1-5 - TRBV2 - CASSEVGGAGNQPQHF TGTGCCAGCAGTGAAGTCGGTGGGGCCGGGAATCAGCCCCAGCATTTT
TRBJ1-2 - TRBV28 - CASSLTRVYGYTF TGTGCCAGCAGTTTAACCAGGGTCTATGGCTACACCTTC
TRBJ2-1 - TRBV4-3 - CASSQGKGDDEQFF TGCGCCAGCAGCCAAGGGAAGGGGGATGATGAGCAGTTCTTC